A single sample is the source of the 11 T cell receptor beta chains below, sequenced in a study of Ad26.COV2.S vaccination and SARS-CoV-2 variants. Sequencing used immunoSEQ multiplex PCR; TCRdb keeps in-frame clones, though not all of them. The repertoire holds some 520,000 clones, 70% to 90% seen once, with roughly 13% in the top ten. Treatment of the sample: about 20 received Ad26.COV2.S at low or high dose, single or two shots; 5 received placebo; per-sample allocation not given. The investigators took samples on day 63 after the first vaccine or placebo injection. The sample here was peripheral blood, taken in a trial of Ad26.COV2.S vaccine versus placebo. These receptors all stem from a person aged 18-60 years who received the Ad26.COV2.S COVID-19 vaccine or a placebo.

V is TRBV7-2 and J is TRBJ2-1; TRBD2 is a possible D gene (6 bases). Trimming left V 6 bases short and J 9 bases short, with 24 bases between. CDR1 and CDR2 (germline): SGHTA, FQGNSA. The CDR3 runs 16 residues. The CDR3 loop is CASRIGGREVTPEQFF. In nucleotides, the CDR3 is TGTGCCAGCAGGATCGGGGGTCGGGAAGTTACGCCTGAGCAGTTCTTC.

V and J are TRBV2 and TRBJ1-1; D is undetermined. V was trimmed by 6 bases and J by 0 bases, leaving 11 bases between them. CDR1 SNHLY and CDR2 FYNNEI come from the germline V gene. This CDR3 spans 14 amino acids. CDR3 sequence (DNA): TGTGCCAGCAGCAAGCTCCGCATGAACACTGAAGCTTTCTTT. Encoded protein: CASSKLRMNTEAFF.

This chain joins TRBV4-2 and TRBJ2-2; D remains unclear. The germline V and J ends were trimmed by 0 bases and 8 bases, with 4 bases remaining between them. In germline, CDR1 is LGHNA, CDR2 YNFKEQ. The CDR3 has 12 amino acids. The CDR3 nucleotides are TGTGCCAGCAGCCAAGACTGGGGGGAGCTGTTTTTT. This translates into CASSQDWGELFF.

The chain's CDR3 is CASRPPAGSFYEQYF. The CDR3 region has the DNA TGTGCAAGTCGCCCCCCAGCGGGGTCTTTCTACGAGCAGTACTTC. The rearrangement uses TRBV12-2 and TRBJ2-7; no DNA check was done on the table's D call, TRBD2. TRBV12-2 is shown as a pseudogene. The CDR3 extends over 15 amino acids.

This clone is a singleton in its sample. Other DNA variants within this sample encode the same CDR3. The rearrangement joins TRBV7-8 to TRBJ1-1; perhaps TRBD1 as D (5 bases). Trimming took 0 bases from V and 4 from J, leaving 12 bases between them. The CDR3 totals 15 residues. Germline lookup yields CDR1 SGHVS and CDR2 FQNEAQ. CDR3 loop: CASSLALGGGTEAFF. The CDR3 coding sequence is TGTGCCAGCAGCTTAGCCTTGGGGGGGGGCACTGAAGCTTTCTTT. The entire variable domain, with the rest obtained from reference TRBV7-8 and TRBJ1-1, is as follows: GAGVSQSPRYKVAKRGQDVALRCDPISGHVSLFWYQQALGQGPEFLTYFQNEAQLDKSGLPSDRFFAERPEGSVSTLKIQRTQQEDSAVYLCASSLALGGGTEAFFGQGTRLTVV.

Only one count was recorded for this clone. This chain uses TRBV29-1 with TRBJ2-3; tentatively, D is TRBD2 (5 bases). CDR1 is SQVTM and CDR2 is ANQGSEA in the germline V gene. The CDR3 has 12 residues. The ends were cut back, 3 bases at V and 3 bases at J, with 7 bases in the middle. The CDR3 reads CSVDWRTDTQYF. CDR3 nucleotide sequence: TGCAGCGTTGACTGGAGGACAGATACGCAGTATTTT.

V gene TRBV2 combines with J gene TRBJ1-2; D unclear. CDR3 length: 13 residues. V was cut by 4 bases and J by 4 bases, with 10 bases left in between. Germline lookup yields CDR1 SNHLY and CDR2 FYNNEI. Written as DNA, the CDR3 is TGTGCCAGCAGTGCCGGACTTCCCTATGGCTACACCTTC. It encodes CASSAGLPYGYTF.

V gene TRBV9 combines with J gene TRBJ2-5; 10 positions match TRBD1. This CDR3 is 16 amino acids long. V was pared by 4 bases and J by 4 bases, with 10 bases of the junction left unmatched. CDR1 is SGDLS, CDR2 YYNGEE, per germline. In DNA, the CDR3 is TGTGCCAGCAGCAAAGGGACAGGGGAGTTGGGAGAGACCCAGTACTTC. Its translation is CASSKGTGELGETQYF.

The chain is built from TRBV7-6 and TRBJ2-3; 9 nucleotides agree with TRBD2. Looked up from germline, CDR1 is SGHVS and CDR2 is FNYEAQ. The J segment lost 5 bases and the V segment lost 3 bases, leaving 6 bases of the junction unmatched. CDR3 size: 15 residues. For the CDR3, the DNA is TGTGCCAGCAGCTTGATGGCGGGAGGGCTAGATACGCAGTATTTT. It is translated as CASSLMAGGLDTQYF.

As DNA, the CDR3 is TGTGCCAGCAGCCTGTGGGACCGGATAATCTTAGGAACCGGGGAGCTGTTTTTT. As protein: CASSLWDRIILGTGELFF. This chain links TRBV11-2 with TRBJ2-2; TRBD1 or TRBD2 may be the D gene (5 bases each). CDR3 length: 18 amino acids. Germline values: CDR1 SGHAT, CDR2 FQNNGV. V lost 5 bases and J lost 5, with 24 bases in between. Using reference TRBV11-2 and TRBJ2-2 for the parts outside the CDR3, the full variable domain is EAGVAQSPRYKIIEKRQSVAFWCNPISGHATLYWYQQILGQGPKLLIQFQNNGVVDDSQLPKDRFSAERLKGVDSTLKIQPAKLEDSAVYLCASSLWDRIILGTGELFFGEGSRLTVL.

The genes are TRBV15 and TRBJ1-6; 8 nucleotides match TRBD1. Germline CDR1 reads LNHNV; CDR2 reads YYDKDF (reference sequence). The CDR3 totals 14 residues. After removal of 2 bases from V and 9 bases from J, the junction contained 3 bases not matched to a gene. Here the CDR3 reads CATSRQGAGSPLHF. The DNA for the CDR3 is TGTGCCACCAGCAGACAGGGGGCAGGTTCACCCCTCCACTTT.